These T cell receptor beta chains were read from a single sample in a study of blood T cells in healthy people across ages. Each CDR3 protein is one row after TCRdb ran MiXCR on the 5' RACE reads. The table lists some 640,000 distinct CDR3 sequences, about 28% of them singletons. Sequencing was carried out using blood. The receptors were sampled from a woman older than 75 in good health. The CDR3 runs from the conserved cysteine through the conserved F or W. The D gene is left open where the match is weak. A clone size is listed for some rows: how often the clone was seen (once, few, many), or a class if it is expanded.

.	TRBV12-3/TRBV12-4	.	TRBJ1-1	TGTGCCAGCAGTTTGAACAGGGTGGCCACTGGAGCTTTCTTT	CASSLNRVATGAFF
many	TRBV20-1	TRBD2	TRBJ2-3	TGCAGTGCTCCCGGGGGGGGCAGCACAGATACGCAGTATTTT	CSAPGGGSTDTQYF
few	TRBV2	.	TRBJ1-4	TGTGCCAGCAGTAACCCTCGATCTAATGAAAAACTGTTTTTT	CASSNPRSNEKLFF
many	TRBV10-3	TRBD2	TRBJ2-3	TGTGCCATCAGTGAGTCCCTCCGGACTAGCGGGGGAACAGATACGCAGTATTTT	CAISESLRTSGGTDTQYF
.	TRBV7-3	.	TRBJ1-2	TGTGCCAGCAGCTTAAGGGGCAGGGGTTCATATGGCTACACCTTC	CASSLRGRGSYGYTF
many	TRBV20-1	.	TRBJ1-2	TGCAGTGCTAGAGTACCTTCGGGGGGACGGCAGGGCTACACCTTC	CSARVPSGGRQGYTF
once	TRBV18	.	TRBJ1-2	TGTGCCAGCTCACCACAGAAGCTGGACTATGGCTACACCTTC	CASSPQKLDYGYTF
few	TRBV5-1	.	TRBJ2-7	TGCGCCAGCAACTTGGGCGGTTCCTACGAGCAGTACTTC	CASNLGGSYEQYF
once	TRBV20-1	.	TRBJ1-1	TGCAGTGCCAAAATATACGACAGTGAAGCTTTCTTT	CSAKIYDSEAFF
few	TRBV12-3/TRBV12-4	.	TRBJ2-7	TGTGCCAGCAGTTTAAGGGCTAGCGAGGGGACTTCCTACGAGCAGTACTTC	CASSLRASEGTSYEQYF
many	TRBV15	.	TRBJ1-2	TGTGCCACCAGCAGGCCGGACAGCTACTATGGCTACACCTTC	CATSRPDSYYGYTF
many	TRBV6-1	.	TRBJ2-6	TGTGCCAGCAGTCAAATAGGACGGACCTCTGGGGCCAACGTCCTGACTTTC	CASSQIGRTSGANVLTF
.	TRBV30	.	TRBJ1-4	TGTGCCTGGTGCCGGGATAGGGGTGAAAAACTGTTTTTT	CAWCRDRGEKLFF
many	TRBV9	.	TRBJ1-6	TGTGCCAGCAGCGTAGGTGGGGTCGGTTCACCCCTCCACTTT	CASSVGGVGSPLHF
many	TRBV5-1	.	TRBJ2-3	TGCGCCAGCAGCTTGGAGCAGGGGTCCGCAGATACGCAGTATTTT	CASSLEQGSADTQYF
many	TRBV7-2	TRBD1	TRBJ1-4	TGTGCCAGCAGCTTGTTAGGGACAGGGGGTGAAAAACTGTTTTTT	CASSLLGTGGEKLFF
.	TRBV4-1	.	TRBJ1-6	TGCGCCAGCAGCCAAGATGAGGGGACCAGCTCCTATAATTCACCCCTCCACTTT	CASSQDEGTSSYNSPLHF
many	TRBV5-1	.	TRBJ2-3	TGCGCCAGCAGCTTGGGGCAGGGAAGTACGCAGTATTTT	CASSLGQGSTQYF